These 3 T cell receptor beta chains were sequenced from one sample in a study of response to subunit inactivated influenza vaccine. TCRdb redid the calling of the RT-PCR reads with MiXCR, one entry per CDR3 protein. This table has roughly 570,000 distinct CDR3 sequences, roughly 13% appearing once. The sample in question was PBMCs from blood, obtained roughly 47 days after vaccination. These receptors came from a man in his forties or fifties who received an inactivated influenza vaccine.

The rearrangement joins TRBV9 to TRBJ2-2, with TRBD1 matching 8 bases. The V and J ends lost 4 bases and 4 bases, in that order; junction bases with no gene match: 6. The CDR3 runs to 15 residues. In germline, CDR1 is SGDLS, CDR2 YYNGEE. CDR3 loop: CASSQNTGGTGELFF. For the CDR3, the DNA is TGTGCCAGCAGCCAAAACACAGGGGGCACCGGGGAGCTGTTTTTT.

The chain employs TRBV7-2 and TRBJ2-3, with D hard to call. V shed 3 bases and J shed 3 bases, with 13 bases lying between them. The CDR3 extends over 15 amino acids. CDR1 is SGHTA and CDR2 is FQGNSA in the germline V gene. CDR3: CASSFNGLSTDTQYF. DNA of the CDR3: TGTGCCAGCAGCTTTAATGGCCTCTCGACAGATACGCAGTATTTT.

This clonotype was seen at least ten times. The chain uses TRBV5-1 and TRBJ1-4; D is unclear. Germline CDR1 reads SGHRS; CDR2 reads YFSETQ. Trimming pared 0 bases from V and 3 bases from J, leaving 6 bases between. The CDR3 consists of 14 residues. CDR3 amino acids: CASSLGRSNEKLFF. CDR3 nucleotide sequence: TGCGCCAGCAGCTTGGGCCGATCTAATGAAAAACTGTTTTTT.